What follows is one T cell receptor beta chain and its context. From germline, CDR1 is LNHDA and CDR2 SQIVND (reference sequence). Trimming took 10 bases from V and 0 from J, leaving 18 bases between them. The CDR3 contains 16 residues. Source study methods: Quantification of nucleated cells was approximated via reference gene primer amplification. Sequencing was performed with immunoSEQ multiplex PCR; in TCRdb, only in-frame clones are kept and a portion is missing. That table furnishes V, J and clone size, whereas the DNA furnished D and trimming. The profile shows around 200,000 clones, around 84% of them singletons. The data were taken from a study of blood T cell repertoires in COVID-19. Study-level background: Sites in the United States, Italy and Spain provided acute and convalescent COVID-19 samples. PBMCs, B-cell-depleted T cells, or T cells were the source of the cDNA or gDNA that made up the material.

This sequence was found in a woman older than 75 with acute or convalescent COVID-19. The genes are TRBV19 and TRBJ2-2, with D tentatively TRBD1 (5 bases). Sequencing used peripheral blood. DNA for the CDR3: TGTGCCACCCACGACAGCTCAATCCCGAACACCGGGGAGCTGTTTTTT. Its protein product is CATHDSSIPNTGELFF.